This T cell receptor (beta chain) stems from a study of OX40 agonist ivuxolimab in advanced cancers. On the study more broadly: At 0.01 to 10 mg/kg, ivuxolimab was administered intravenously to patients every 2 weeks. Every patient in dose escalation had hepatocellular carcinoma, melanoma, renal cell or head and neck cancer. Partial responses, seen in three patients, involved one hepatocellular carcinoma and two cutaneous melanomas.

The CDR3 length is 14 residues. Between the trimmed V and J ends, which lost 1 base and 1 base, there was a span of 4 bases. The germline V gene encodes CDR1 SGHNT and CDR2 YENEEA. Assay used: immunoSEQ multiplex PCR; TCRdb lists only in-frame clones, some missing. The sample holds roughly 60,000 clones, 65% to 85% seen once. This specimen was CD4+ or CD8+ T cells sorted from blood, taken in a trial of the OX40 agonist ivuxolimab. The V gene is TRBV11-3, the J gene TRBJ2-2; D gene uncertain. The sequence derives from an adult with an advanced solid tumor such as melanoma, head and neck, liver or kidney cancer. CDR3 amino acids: CASSLGVNTGELFF. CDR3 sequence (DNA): TGTGCCAGCAGCTTAGGAGTGAACACCGGGGAGCTGTTTTTT.